This T cell receptor beta chain was sequenced in a study of cytomegalovirus exposure and HLA in healthy donors. Regarding this clone: Antigen unknown.

The germline gives CDR1 MNHEY, CDR2 SMNVEV (reference sequence). Trimming took 6 bases from V and 4 from J; bases not matched to a gene: 5. The CDR3 runs 13 residues. Produced via immunoSEQ multiplex PCR; TCRdb's table is partial and in-frame only. The sample has some 210,000 clones, over 75% seen once. General observations from the study: Altogether, some 170 TCR beta chains were recorded as cytomegalovirus-associated. Reported results showed that the classifier diagnosed cytomegalovirus status with high specificity and sensitivity. Among the CMV-associated chains, a few were confirmed in vitro as specific for CMV antigens.

Sequences were obtained from PBMCs. This chain uses TRBV27 with TRBJ2-5, with 7 positions matching TRBD2. This receptor was identified in a woman younger than 35 in good health and CMV-seropositive. CDR3 in amino acids: CASSELASETQYF. The CDR3 DNA sequence: TGTGCCAGCAGCGAACTAGCGTCAGAGACCCAGTACTTC.